This is a list of T cell receptor beta chains from one sample in a study of T cell responses to AZD1222 COVID-19 vaccine. The table came from immunoSEQ multiplex PCR; TCRdb's copy has only in-frame clones and leaves some out. The table records 40,000 to 45,000 clones, around 81% of them present only once. Source: peripheral blood, taken on day 0 of AZD1222 vaccination. Every receptor here comes from an adult in good health. CDR3s include the opening cysteine and the closing phenylalanine or tryptophan.

v_call: TRBV2; j_call: TRBJ2-5; cdr3_aa: CASNPQGRGETQYF
v_call: TRBV19; j_call: TRBJ2-1; cdr3_aa: CASSIGMSSYNEQFF
v_call: TRBV6-5; j_call: TRBJ1-1; cdr3_aa: CASSYSDRGNTEAFF
v_call: TRBV6-4; j_call: TRBJ2-2; cdr3_aa: CASRPNSDGGGELFF
v_call: TRBV7-8; j_call: TRBJ2-3; cdr3_aa: CASSFRTSGTTDTQYF
v_call: TRBV5-1; j_call: TRBJ1-1; cdr3_aa: CASRSRTMNTEAFF
v_call: TRBV2; j_call: TRBJ1-1; cdr3_aa: CASSEQPRPNTEAFF
v_call: TRBV3-1/TRBV3-2; j_call: TRBJ1-4; cdr3_aa: CASSQDLDRPEKLFF
v_call: TRBV18; j_call: TRBJ1-1; cdr3_aa: CASSEMAGIENTEAFF
v_call: TRBV7-2; j_call: TRBJ1-2; cdr3_aa: CASSLGQGYGYTF
v_call: TRBV30; j_call: TRBJ1-1; cdr3_aa: CAWSVLVNTEAFF
v_call: TRBV11-2; j_call: TRBJ2-7; cdr3_aa: CASSSQGAVGEQYF
v_call: TRBV5-1; j_call: TRBJ1-3; cdr3_aa: CASSTLPGGSGNTIYF
v_call: TRBV7-9; j_call: TRBJ1-3; cdr3_aa: CASSPWTGDSGNTIYF
v_call: TRBV7-9; j_call: TRBJ1-5; cdr3_aa: CASSSTGQGNQPQHF
v_call: TRBV18; j_call: TRBJ2-1; cdr3_aa: CATSLDEAGYNEQFF
v_call: TRBV7-2; j_call: TRBJ2-2; cdr3_aa: CASRTGQPNTGELFF
v_call: TRBV5-5; j_call: TRBJ2-3; cdr3_aa: CASSLETGGLVTQYF